A single sample is the source of the 9 T cell receptor beta chains below, sequenced in a study of molecular identifiers for immune sequencing clone quantification. TCRdb re-derived calls from the PCR reads in MiXCR, one entry per CDR3 protein. In the table there are 80,000 to 130,000 distinct CDR3 sequences, over 30% of which are singletons. The specimen was naive CD8+ T cells from blood, with Jurkat cell RNA spiked in. Indicated subset: FACS-sorted CD8+CD4-CCR7+CD45RA+ naive T cells. The source is a human donor in good health. Some libraries in this study had Jurkat cell RNA spiked in.

The V gene is TRBV7-9, the J gene TRBJ2-7, with 11 bases aligning to TRBD1. CDR3 length equals 15 residues. V lost 3 bases, J lost 2 bases, and 3 bases stayed unmatched. Germline V lookup: CDR1 SEHNR, CDR2 FQNEAQ (reference sequence). CDR3 nucleotide sequence: TGTGCCAGCAGCTTGCCGGGACAGGGGGCCTACGAGCAGTACTTC. Its protein product is CASSLPGQGAYEQYF.

About this clonotype itself: Being one base from a much bigger clone, this may be a read error. Because the CDR3 is missing its conserved closing phenylalanine or tryptophan, this is likely a read error. The V and J genes are TRBV28 and TRBJ2-5; 7 bases are a match to TRBD1. With V trimmed by 3 bases and J by 1 base, 2 bases remained unmatched. The CDR3 runs to 14 residues. The V gene's germline CDR1 is MDHEN and CDR2 SYDVKM. CDR3 residues: CASSFGTAQETQYI. The CDR3 bases are TGTGCCAGCAGTTTCGGGACAGCCCAAGAGACCCAGTACATC.

This clonotype was seen a few times. V gene TRBV5-5 combines with J gene TRBJ2-7, with TRBD1 matching 10 bases. CDR1 is SGHKS, CDR2 YYEKEE, per germline (reference sequence). Losses at the gene ends were 3 bases for V and 2 bases for J; bases not matched to a gene: 5. The CDR3 consists of 15 residues. The CDR3 nucleotides read TGTGCCAGCAGCTCCGGACAGGGGGTGCCCTACGAGCAGTACTTC. This encodes CASSSGQGVPYEQYF.

The gene calls are TRBV6-5 and TRBJ2-7; D remains unclear. Germline CDR1 MNHEY, CDR2 SVGAGI. The ends were cut back, 6 bases at V and 2 bases at J, with 17 bases in the middle. This CDR3 has 15 residues. Here the CDR3 DNA reads TGTGCCAGCAGCTCCGAGGCCACTTTCGCCTACGAGCAGTACTTC. It specifies CASSSEATFAYEQYF.

The sample holds a few counts of this clonotype. This chain uses TRBV9 with TRBJ2-3; 11 nucleotides align to TRBD2. The germline CDR1 and CDR2 sequences are SGDLS and YYNGEE. V lost 4 bases, J lost 2 bases, and 6 bases stayed unmatched. This CDR3 region has 16 residues. CDR3: CASSNRLAGPTDTQYF. The CDR3 DNA reads TGTGCCAGCAGCAATCGACTAGCGGGACCCACAGATACGCAGTATTTT.

A few counts support this clonotype. In DNA, the CDR3 is TGTGCCAGCACCGTCCGGGAGTTAACCACAGATACGCAGTATTTT. It specifies CASTVRELTTDTQYF. The chain joins TRBV9 to TRBJ2-3, with a weak D call TRBD2 (6 bases). The CDR3 runs 15 residues. Trimming removed 6 bases at V and 2 bases at J, with 16 bases between. The germline V gene has CDR1 SGDLS and CDR2 YYNGEE.

The V gene is TRBV6-1, the J gene TRBJ2-2; D unresolved. The germline V gene encodes CDR1 MNHNS and CDR2 SASEGT. This CDR3 spans 15 amino acids. The V end lost 4 bases, the J end lost 4 bases, and 13 bases lay between the germline ends. The CDR3 nucleotides read TGTGCCAGCAGTGCGTGGCTAGGATTCACCGGGGAGCTGTTTTTT. Encoded protein: CASSAWLGFTGELFF.

The chain combines TRBV27 with TRBJ1-5; TRBD1 is a possible D gene (5 bases). Per germline, CDR1 MNHEY and CDR2 SMNVEV (reference sequence). The CDR3 runs 14 residues. V lost 11 bases to trimming and J lost 5 bases, with 19 bases between them. CDR3 bases: TGTGCCTGCTGCCCCGGGGGTCCAGATCAGCCCCAGCATTTT. It specifies CACCPGGPDQPQHF.

Details on this clonotype: Being one base from a much bigger clone, this may be a read error. Since no conserved phenylalanine or tryptophan closes the CDR3, a read error is the likely cause. The chain couples TRBV20-1 to TRBJ1-5, with TRBD1 matching 8 bases. V trimming: 6 bases; J trimming: 9 bases; junction bases outside the gene matches: 4. The germline gives CDR1 DFQATT, CDR2 SNEGSKA (reference sequence). This CDR3 region has 11 residues. DNA for the CDR3: TGCAGTGCACCCAGGGGGCCGCCCCAGCATTAT. Translated: CSAPRGPPQHY.